This T cell receptor (beta chain) is from a study of CD8+ T cells in alopecia areata. Notes on the study in general: Clarity of TCR sharing across patients fell short of that in mice, possibly HLA-related. Normal skin's resident alphabeta T cells are also sequenced in scalp samples.

Turning to this clone: What it binds is unknown.

Deletions cut 3 bases from V and 0 bases from J, with 14 bases between. The CDR3 has 16 residues. Germline V CDR1 and CDR2: MGHDK, SYGVNS. Extracted RNA was reverse transcribed, and the resulting cDNA served as sequencing template. Only in-frame clones appear in the TCRdb table, and some are missing; sequencing was by immunoSEQ multiplex PCR. The sample consists of some 200,000 clones, roughly three fifths of them appearing once. This receptor was identified in a human donor in good health. The chain has TRBV25-1 and TRBJ1-1, with D possibly being TRBD1 (5 bases). Material for sequencing was CD8+ T cells sorted from blood. The CDR3 loop reads CASSDLGHSMNTEAFF. The CDR3 DNA sequence: TGTGCCAGCAGTGACTTAGGACACTCCATGAACACTGAAGCTTTCTTT. Filled out from reference TRBV25-1 and TRBJ1-1, the complete variable domain reads EADIYQTPRYLVIGTGKKITLECSQTMGHDKMYWYQQDPGMELHLIHYSYGVNSTEKGDLSSESTVSRIRTEHFPLTLESARPSHTSQYLCASSDLGHSMNTEAFFGQGTRLTVV.